This T cell receptor beta chain was sequenced during a study of T-cell reconstitution after alpha-beta-depleted transplantation in children. The CDR3 contains 13 residues. J was trimmed by 5 bases and V by 3 bases; bases with no gene match: 6. Looked up from germline, CDR1 is DFQATT and CDR2 is SNEGSKA (reference sequence). A library of TCRbeta sequences, prepared with unique molecular identifiers, was generated. TCRdb analysed the PCR reads with MiXCR anew, one entry per CDR3 protein. Of about 640,000 distinct CDR3 sequences listed, roughly 13% were seen once; the top ten hold around 2.2%. This clonotype was observed a few times.

The starting material was PBMCs, mostly from graft donor cells, obtained 360 days after TCRalphabeta/CD19-depleted stem cell transplant. The chain has TRBV20-1 and TRBJ2-5, with TRBD1 matching over 7 bases. The sequence derives from a male patient between 10 and 17 years old who had a stem cell transplant for acute myeloid leukemia, so the T cells may come from the graft donor. The CDR3 DNA follows: TGCAGTGCTAGCCGACAGGGTGCGGAGACCCAGTACTTC. This sequence encodes CSASRQGAETQYF.